This TCR beta chain was identified during a study of cytomegalovirus exposure and HLA in healthy donors. General study points: The study labeled 164 TCR beta chains cytomegalovirus-associated.

PCR employed 60 Vbeta and 13 Jbeta primers. Method: immunoSEQ multiplex PCR; TCRdb's copy keeps in-frame clones and lacks some. This sample yields approximately 110,000 clones, of which about 79% are seen a single time; roughly 2.5% belongs to the top ten. Turning to this clone: No antigen is known for it.

CDR1 is MDHEN, CDR2 SYDVKM, per germline. V was cut by 3 bases and J by 5 bases, with 17 bases left in between. There are 16 residues in the CDR3. The specimen was PBMCs. The clonotype comes from a woman younger than 30 in good health and CMV-seronegative. The chain couples TRBV28 to TRBJ1-5; TRBD1 is a possible D gene (5 bases). The CDR3 region is CASSFGRGTLYQPQHF. For the CDR3, the DNA is TGTGCCAGCAGTTTCGGAAGGGGAACCCTGTATCAGCCCCAGCATTTT.